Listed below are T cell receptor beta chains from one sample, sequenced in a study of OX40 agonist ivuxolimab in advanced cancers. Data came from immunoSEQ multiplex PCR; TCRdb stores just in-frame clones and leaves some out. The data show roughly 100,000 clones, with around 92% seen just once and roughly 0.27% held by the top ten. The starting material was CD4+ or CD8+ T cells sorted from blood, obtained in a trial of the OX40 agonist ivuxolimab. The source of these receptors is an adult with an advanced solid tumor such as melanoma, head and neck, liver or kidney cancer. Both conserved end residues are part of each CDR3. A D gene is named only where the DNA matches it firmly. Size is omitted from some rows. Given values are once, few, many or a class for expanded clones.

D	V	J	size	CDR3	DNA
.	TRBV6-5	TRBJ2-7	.	CASSKGHLYEQYF	TGTGCCAGCAGTAAGGGACACCTCTACGAGCAGTACTTC
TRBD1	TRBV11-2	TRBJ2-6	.	CASWRTGDPGANVLTF	TGTGCCAGCTGGCGGACAGGGGACCCTGGGGCCAACGTCCTGACTTTC
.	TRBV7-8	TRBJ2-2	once	CASSLLAGSTGELFF	TGTGCCAGCAGCTTATTAGCAGGGAGCACCGGGGAGCTGTTTTTT
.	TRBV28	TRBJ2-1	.	CASSPPASDEQFF	TGTGCCAGCAGTCCCCCCGCTAGCGATGAGCAGTTCTTC
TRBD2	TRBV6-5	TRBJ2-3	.	CASKRTSGSPDTQYF	TGTGCCAGCAAACGAACTAGCGGGAGCCCAGATACGCAGTATTTT
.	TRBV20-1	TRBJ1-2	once	CSANTGTF	TGCAGTGCAAACACGGGCACCTTC
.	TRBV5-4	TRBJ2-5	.	CASRGKPQETQYF	TGTGCCAGCAGGGGGAAACCCCAAGAGACCCAGTACTTC
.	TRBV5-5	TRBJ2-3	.	CASSLSLALRSDTQYF	TGTGCCAGCAGCTTGTCGCTCGCACTGAGGTCAGATACGCAGTATTTT
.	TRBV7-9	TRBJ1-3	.	CASSLIGGNTIYF	TGTGCCAGCAGCTTAATTGGGGGGAACACCATATATTTT
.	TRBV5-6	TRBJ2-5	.	CASSLVLETQYF	TGTGCCAGCAGCTTGGTCTTGGAGACCCAGTACTTC
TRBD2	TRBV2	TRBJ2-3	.	CASSQLAGGYTDTQYF	TGTGCCAGCAGCCAACTAGCGGGGGGATACACAGATACGCAGTATTTT
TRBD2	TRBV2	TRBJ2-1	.	CASSAAPSGRRLNEQFF	TGTGCCAGCAGTGCGGCGCCTAGCGGGCGGAGGTTAAATGAGCAGTTCTTC
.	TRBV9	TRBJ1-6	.	CASSVGTLPNSPLHF	TGTGCCAGCAGCGTAGGGACTCTCCCGAATTCACCCCTCCACTTT
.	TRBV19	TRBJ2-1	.	CASNDIYNEQFF	TGTGCCAGTAATGATATCTACAATGAGCAGTTCTTC
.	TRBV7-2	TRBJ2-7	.	CASSFRSSYEQYF	TGTGCCAGCAGTTTCCGATCATCCTACGAGCAGTACTTC
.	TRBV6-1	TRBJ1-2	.	CASTPSAENYGYTF	TGTGCCAGCACCCCCTCCGCAGAGAACTATGGCTACACCTTC
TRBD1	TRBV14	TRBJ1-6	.	CASSPRTGGSPLHF	TGTGCCAGCAGCCCCCGTACAGGGGGTTCACCCCTCCACTTT
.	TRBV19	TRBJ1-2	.	CASSRDGNYGYTF	TGTGCCAGCTCCCGGGACGGAAACTATGGCTACACCTTC
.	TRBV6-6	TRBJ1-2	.	CASSPQRGGEGYGYTF	TGTGCCAGCAGCCCCCAGAGGGGAGGGGAGGGCTATGGCTACACCTTC
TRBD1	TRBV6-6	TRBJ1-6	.	CASSYSPGTGVSPLHF	TGTGCCAGCAGTTACTCACCCGGGACAGGGGTTTCACCCCTCCACTTT
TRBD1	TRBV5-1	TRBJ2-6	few	CASSRTGPGANVLTF	TGCGCCAGCAGCCGGACAGGGCCTGGGGCCAACGTCCTGACTTTC
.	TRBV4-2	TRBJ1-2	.	CASSQEVTANGYTF	TGTGCCAGCAGCCAAGAAGTCACAGCGAATGGCTACACCTTC
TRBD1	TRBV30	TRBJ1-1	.	CASSRGMNTEAFF	TGTGCCTCGAGCAGGGGGATGAACACTGAAGCTTTCTTT
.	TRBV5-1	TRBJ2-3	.	CASRPREWDTDTQYF	TGCGCCAGCAGACCGAGGGAGTGGGACACAGATACGCAGTATTTT
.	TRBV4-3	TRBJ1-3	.	CASSQDPRERNTIYF	TGCGCCAGCAGCCAAGATCCCAGGGAACGAAACACCATATATTTT
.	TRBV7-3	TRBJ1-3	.	CASSETGPSGNTIYF	TGTGCCAGCAGCGAAACAGGGCCCTCTGGAAACACCATATATTTT
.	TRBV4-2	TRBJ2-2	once	CASSPHRGWNTGELFF	TGTGCCAGCAGCCCCCACCGAGGGTGGAACACCGGGGAGCTGTTTTTT
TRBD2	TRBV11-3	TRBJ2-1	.	CASSLRWLADYNEQFF	TGTGCCAGCAGCTTACGGTGGCTAGCGGACTACAATGAGCAGTTCTTC
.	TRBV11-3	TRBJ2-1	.	CASSPPGAGEDEQFF	TGTGCCAGCAGCCCCCCCGGGGCAGGGGAAGATGAGCAGTTCTTC
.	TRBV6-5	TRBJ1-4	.	CASSARPGANEKLFF	TGTGCCAGCAGTGCTCGCCCCGGGGCTAATGAAAAACTGTTTTTT
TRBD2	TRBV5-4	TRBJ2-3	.	CASEAGTSGNTDTQYF	TGTGCCAGCGAAGCTGGGACTAGCGGAAACACAGATACGCAGTATTTT
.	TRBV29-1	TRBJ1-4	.	CSGGLTNEKLFF	TGCAGCGGAGGTTTAACTAATGAAAAACTGTTTTTT
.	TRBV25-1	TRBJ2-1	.	CASRGNQNEQFF	TGTGCCAGCAGGGGGAATCAAAATGAGCAGTTCTTC
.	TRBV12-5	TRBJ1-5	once	CASGLRTDVLGPQHF	TGTGCTAGTGGTTTGAGGACAGACGTTTTAGGGCCCCAGCATTTT
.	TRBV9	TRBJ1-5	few	CASSEGMVGDQPQHF	TGTGCCAGCAGCGAAGGTATGGTTGGGGATCAGCCCCAGCATTTT
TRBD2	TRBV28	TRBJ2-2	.	CASSFREGRGTGELFF	TGTGCCAGCAGTTTTCGTGAAGGGAGGGGCACCGGGGAGCTGTTTTTT
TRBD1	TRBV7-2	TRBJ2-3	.	CASSNRGRTDTQYF	TGTGCCAGCAGCAACAGGGGGCGCACAGATACGCAGTATTTT
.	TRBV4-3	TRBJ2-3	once	CASSPILPGGTDTQYF	TGCGCCAGCAGCCCCATACTCCCGGGGGGCACAGATACGCAGTATTTT
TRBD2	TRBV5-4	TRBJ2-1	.	CASSLASRLAGHNEQFF	TGTGCCAGCAGCTTGGCCTCTAGACTAGCGGGTCACAATGAGCAGTTCTTC
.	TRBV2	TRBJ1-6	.	CASSNMHNSPLHF	TGTGCCAGCAGTAACATGCATAATTCACCCCTCCACTTT
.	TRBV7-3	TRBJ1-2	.	CASSLAEGGYTF	TGTGCCAGCAGCTTAGCTGAGGGTGGCTACACCTTC
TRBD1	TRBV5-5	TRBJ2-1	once	CASSSGTGAGNEQFF	TGTGCCAGCAGCTCTGGGACAGGGGCCGGCAATGAGCAGTTCTTC
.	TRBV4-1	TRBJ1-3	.	CASSQGRRESSGNTIYF	TGCGCCAGCAGCCAAGGGCGCCGGGAGAGCTCTGGAAACACCATATATTTT
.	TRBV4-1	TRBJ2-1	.	CASSTRGSASSYNEQFF	TGCGCCAGCAGCACTCGTGGATCGGCAAGCTCCTACAATGAGCAGTTCTTC
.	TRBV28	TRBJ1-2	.	CASSRNRVGYGYTF	TGTGCCAGCAGTCGAAATAGGGTTGGCTATGGCTACACCTTC
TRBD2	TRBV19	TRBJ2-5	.	CASRNGGSETQYF	TGTGCCAGTAGAAACGGGGGGTCGGAGACCCAGTACTTC
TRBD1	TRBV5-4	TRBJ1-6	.	CASSLVGQGRLPLHF	TGTGCCAGCAGCTTGGTCGGACAGGGGCGTTTACCCCTCCACTTT
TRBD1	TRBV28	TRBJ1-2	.	CAIHRGGYGYTF	TGTGCCATCCACAGGGGTGGCTATGGCTACACCTTC